This TCR beta chain was recorded in a study of beta chain features in type 1 diabetes (dated by TCRdb to the late 2010s). About the investigation overall: Mean age, gender distribution, total cell number and subset yield were not different between patients and healthy donors. Across all samples, almost 110 million sorted cells were examined, and cell number per subset correlated strongly with RNA yield. In the study, TCRB repertoires of sorted circulating CD4+ T cell subsets from recently diagnosed type 1 diabetes patients were compared with those of matched healthy donors. Regulatory and stem cell-like memory subsets were isolated from only 8 patients and about 8 healthy donors, whereas naive and central memory subsets came from all 30 or so donors. General findings and caveats noted by the study authors: Sequencing cDNA rather than genomic DNA could over-represent highly expressing activated cells, although activation and CD3 levels did not differ between groups. Shorter templates might be favored by PCR, yet because patient and control samples were amplified and corrected together, any such skew would affect both groups equally. At VDJ recombination sites, patients with type 1 diabetes made fewer insertions and deleted more nucleotides, a pattern implying thymic rearrangement abnormalities. Naive, central memory and regulatory TCRB repertoires appeared to be more similar among patients than among healthy donors. Type 1 diabetes patients showed a moderate but significant shortening of TCRB CDR3 length in all four CD4+ subsets. Because small numbers of individuals were included in the HLA sub-analyses, any influence of HLA type on TCRB rearrangement was left unresolved.

The germline V gene sets CDR1 to MDHEN and CDR2 to SYDVKM. Including the terminal cysteine and phenylalanine, the CDR3 comprises 15 residues. Only the CDR3 part of the read is kept: 45 bases, read in frame from the first base. Each donor gave one peripheral blood draw, about 110 mL on average, collected into heparinised tubes. A BD FACSAria II and a panel including CD45RO, CCR7, CD25, CD127, CD95 and CD27 were used to sort naive, central memory, regulatory and stem cell-like memory CD4+ T cells. A purity above 95% was achieved for all sorted populations. PBMCs were isolated right away by Lymphoprep density gradient centrifugation and were stained directly, without culture. So that batch effects would be minimized, each experiment stained and sorted samples in pairs, pairing one healthy donor with one patient. The entire amount of isolated RNA was reverse transcribed using the High Capacity cDNA Reverse Transcription Kit, so the sequenced TCRB transcripts were expressed ones. Naive, central memory and regulatory T cell samples underwent deep immunoSEQ sequencing, averaging roughly 3.3 million total reads per sample. After sorted cells were lysed in RLT buffer, RNA was extracted with DNase-treated RNeasy Micro or Mini kits, with the choice depending on cell number. To prevent cross-contamination, every cell subset was processed on its own, while patient and healthy donor samples were processed together. Using the immunoSEQ multiplex PCR, TCRB sequences were amplified from cDNA into 87-bp fragments spanning the CDR3 region. Sequencing of the amplicons was performed on the Illumina HiSeq platform. For the original study's pipeline: PCR bias was corrected computationally using synthetic template baselines, and reads within Hamming distance 2 were collapsed, with unmergeable singletons discarded. By aligning reads against IMGT, V, D and J genes, CDR3 length, and insertions or deletions at six rearrangement sites were assigned. Clonotype counts were normalized to sorted cell number within each subset before computing true diversity and Gini coefficients with the tcR R package. The overlap coefficient, calculated on TCRB nucleotide sequences, was used to measure repertoire sharing. TCRdb limited this immuneACCESS table to in-frame rearrangements with V and J called. A share of clones is missing; checked studies link under half to unresolved V genes, and the rest is unexplained. V and J calls and clone size are those listed in that table; D and trimming were worked out from the DNA. The sample has roughly 140,000 clones on record, roughly 8.1% of them singletons. The ten largest clonotypes hold 0.65% of the sample.

Regarding this clone: Its antigen remains undetermined. Within one base of it there is no much larger clone, and no base qualities were kept.

The V gene is TRBV28 and the J gene is TRBJ2-5; 11 of the junction bases match TRBD1. Matching the DNA end better, TRBJ2-7 makes the J call doubtful. This clonotype was obtained from a man aged 18 to 29 in good health. The sample comprised central memory CD4+ T cells from blood. The bases read TGTGCCAGCAGTCCCGGGGACAGGGGGAGCCACGAGCAGTACTTC. Its translation is CASSPGDRGSHEQYF.